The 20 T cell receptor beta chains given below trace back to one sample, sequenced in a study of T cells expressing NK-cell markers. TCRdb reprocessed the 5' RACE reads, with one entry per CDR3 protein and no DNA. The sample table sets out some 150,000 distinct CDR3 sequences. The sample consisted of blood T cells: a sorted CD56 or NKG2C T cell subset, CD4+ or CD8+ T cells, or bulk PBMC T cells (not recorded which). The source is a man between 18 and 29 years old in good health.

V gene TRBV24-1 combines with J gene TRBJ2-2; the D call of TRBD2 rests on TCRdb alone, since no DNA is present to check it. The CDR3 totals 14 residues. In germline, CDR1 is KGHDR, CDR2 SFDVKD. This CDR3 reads CATSDSGTPGELFF.

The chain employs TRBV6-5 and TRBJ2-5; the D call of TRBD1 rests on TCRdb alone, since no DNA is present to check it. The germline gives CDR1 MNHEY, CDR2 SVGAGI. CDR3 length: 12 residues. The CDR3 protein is CAIGGLQETQYF.

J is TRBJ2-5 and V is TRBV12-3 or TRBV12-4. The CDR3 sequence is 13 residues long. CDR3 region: CASSLSGDPTQYF.

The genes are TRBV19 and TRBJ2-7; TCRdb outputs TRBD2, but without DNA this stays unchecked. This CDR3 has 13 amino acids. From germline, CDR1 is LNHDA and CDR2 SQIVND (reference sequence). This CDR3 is CASGSSGPYEQYF.

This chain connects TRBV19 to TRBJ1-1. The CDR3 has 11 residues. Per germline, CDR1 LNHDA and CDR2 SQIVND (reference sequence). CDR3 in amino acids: CASLRRDEAFF.

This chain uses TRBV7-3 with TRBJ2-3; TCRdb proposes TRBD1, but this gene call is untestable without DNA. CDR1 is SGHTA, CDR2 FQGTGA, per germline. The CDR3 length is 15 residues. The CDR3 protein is CASSLSTAPGDTQYF.

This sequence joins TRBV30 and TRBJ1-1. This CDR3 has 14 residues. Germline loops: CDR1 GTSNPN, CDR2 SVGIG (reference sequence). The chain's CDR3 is CAWSTNRGRTEAFF.

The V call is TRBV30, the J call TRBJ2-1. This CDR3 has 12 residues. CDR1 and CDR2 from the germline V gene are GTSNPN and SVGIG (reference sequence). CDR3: CAWSVLGNEQFF. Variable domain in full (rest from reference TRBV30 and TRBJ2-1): SQTIHQWPATLVQPVGSPLSLECTVEGTSNPNLYWYRQAAGRGLQLLFYSVGIGQISSEVPQNLSASRPQDRQFILSSKKLLLSDSGFYLCAWSVLGNEQFFGPGTRLTVL.

CDR3 in amino acids: CASGFEAGVSYNEQFF. This chain joins TRBV12-5 and TRBJ2-1. Germline lookup yields CDR1 LGHNT and CDR2 FRNRAP. The CDR3 is 16 residues long.

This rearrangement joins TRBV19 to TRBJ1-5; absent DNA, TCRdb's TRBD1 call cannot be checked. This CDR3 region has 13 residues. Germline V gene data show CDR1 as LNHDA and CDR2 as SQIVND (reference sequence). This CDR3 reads CASSIGVDTPQHF.

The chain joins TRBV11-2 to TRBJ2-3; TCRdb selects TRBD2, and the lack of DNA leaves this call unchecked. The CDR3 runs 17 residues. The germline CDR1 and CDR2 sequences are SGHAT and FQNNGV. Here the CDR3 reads CASSSLSGRASTDTQYF.

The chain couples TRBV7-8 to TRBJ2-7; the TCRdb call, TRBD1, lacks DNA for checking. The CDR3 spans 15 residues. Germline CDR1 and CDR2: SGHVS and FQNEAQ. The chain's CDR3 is CASSLVAGAIYEQYF.

CDR3 loop: CATSTQHQETQYF. The chain uses TRBV15 and TRBJ2-5. Germline V gene sequence: CDR1 LNHNV, CDR2 YYDKDF (reference sequence). The CDR3 loop spans 13 amino acids.

CDR3 in amino acids: CASSPAGTSFSYNEQFF. The chain couples TRBV5-5 to TRBJ2-1; absent DNA, TCRdb's TRBD2 call cannot be checked. Germline V CDR1 and CDR2: SGHKS, YYEKEE (reference sequence). The CDR3 runs to 17 residues.

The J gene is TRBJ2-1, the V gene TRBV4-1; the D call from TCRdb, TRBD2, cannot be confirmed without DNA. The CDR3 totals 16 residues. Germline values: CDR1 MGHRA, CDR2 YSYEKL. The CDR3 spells CASSPSLAGGPNEQFF.

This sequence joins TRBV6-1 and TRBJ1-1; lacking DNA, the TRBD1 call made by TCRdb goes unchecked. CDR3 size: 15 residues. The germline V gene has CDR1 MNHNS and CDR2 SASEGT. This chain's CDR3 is CASSTPGPTGEVAFF.

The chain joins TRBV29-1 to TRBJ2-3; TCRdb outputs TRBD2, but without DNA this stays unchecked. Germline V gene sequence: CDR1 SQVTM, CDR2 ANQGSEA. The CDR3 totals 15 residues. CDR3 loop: CSVTRTSGRMDTQYF.

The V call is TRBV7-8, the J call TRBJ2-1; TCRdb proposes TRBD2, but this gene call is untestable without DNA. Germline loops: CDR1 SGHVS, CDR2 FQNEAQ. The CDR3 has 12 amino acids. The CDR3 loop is CASSPGTSAQFF.

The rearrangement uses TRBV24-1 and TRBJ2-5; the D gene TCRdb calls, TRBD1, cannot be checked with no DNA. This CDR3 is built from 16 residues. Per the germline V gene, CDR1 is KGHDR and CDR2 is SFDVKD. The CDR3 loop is CATSEPRAGGKETQYF.

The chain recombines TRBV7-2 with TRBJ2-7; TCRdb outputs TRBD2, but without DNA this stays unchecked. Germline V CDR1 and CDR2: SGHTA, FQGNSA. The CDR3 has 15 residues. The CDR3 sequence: CASSLDATIPYEQYF.